This T cell receptor beta chain was captured by sequencing in a study of beta chain features in type 1 diabetes. Only a few counts were recorded for this clone. The investigators reverse transcribed all of the isolated RNA, so they sequenced expressed TCRB transcripts. The table came from immunoSEQ multiplex PCR; TCRdb's copy has only in-frame clones and leaves some out. Seen here are 200,000 to 250,000 clones, approximately 10% observed once, and the top ten hold 1% to 1.5%. This CDR3 spans 15 amino acids. Germline loops: CDR1 SNHLY, CDR2 FYNNEI. Trimming stripped 4 bases from V and 0 bases from J, with 13 bases between.

The material sequenced was central memory CD4+ T cells from blood. The chain joins TRBV2 to TRBJ2-7; D perhaps matches TRBD1 (6 bases). This receptor was taken from a man between 18 and 35 years old in good health. The CDR3 DNA sequence: TGTGCCAGCAGTGGAGACAGGTCCAACTCCTACGAGCAGTACTTC. Its translation: CASSGDRSNSYEQYF.